This entry is about one T cell receptor beta chain. Its antigen is undetermined. 60 Vbeta and 13 Jbeta primers were used in PCR. Sequencing used immunoSEQ multiplex PCR; TCRdb keeps in-frame clones, though not all of them. The data show 120,000 to 150,000 clones, with around 65% seen just once and approximately 6.5% held by the top ten. The germline gives CDR1 MGHRA, CDR2 YSYEKL. V lost 4 bases, J lost 0 bases, and 9 bases lay in between. The CDR3 spans 14 residues. This sample stems from a study of cytomegalovirus exposure and HLA in healthy donors. Study results and limitations: There were several of the most significant clusters that appeared linked to common viral pathogens in a later analysis.

This clonotype was obtained from a woman aged 55 to 70 in good health and CMV-seronegative. Sequenced material: PBMCs. The gene calls are TRBV4-1 and TRBJ1-1, with a weak D call TRBD1 (6 bases). DNA of the CDR3: TGCGCCAGCAGCCCAGGGGACATGAACACTGAAGCTTTCTTT. This codes for CASSPGDMNTEAFF.